This entry lists 2 T cell receptor beta chains sequenced from one sample in a study of blood T cell repertoires in COVID-19. Clones were sequenced by immunoSEQ multiplex PCR, and TCRdb holds only the in-frame ones, with some missing. The sample shows about 330,000 clones, around 84% of them seen only once. The sequenced sample consisted of PBMCs or T cells enriched from blood (not recorded which). These TCRs come from a woman aged 18 to 35 who had recovered from COVID-19.

The chain recombines TRBV18 with TRBJ1-2; perhaps TRBD1 as D (6 bases). Germline-derived CDR1 and CDR2 are KGHSH and LQKENI. The V and J ends lost 1 base and 8 bases respectively, with 23 bases between them. The CDR3 runs to 17 residues. In DNA, the CDR3 is TGTGCCAGCTCACCACAGGACAGACTTTTACCTTTGCGGGGCTACACCTTC. Its protein is CASSPQDRLLPLRGYTF.

The chain carries TRBV28 and TRBJ1-1, with TRBD1 identical over 11 bases. This CDR3 has 14 residues. J lost 3 bases, V lost 5 bases, and 2 bases had no gene match. CDR1 and CDR2 (germline): MDHEN, SYDVKM. The CDR3 nucleotides read TGTGCCAGCAGTACGGGACAGGGGGACACTGAAGCTTTCTTT. Its protein product is CASSTGQGDTEAFF.